Below, 12 T cell receptor beta chains from the same sample are listed, as sequenced in a study of T cells after yellow fever vaccination. One entry per CDR3 protein results from TCRdb running MiXCR on the 5' RACE reads. The table records some 240,000 distinct CDR3 sequences, about 5.2% of them present only once. The material sequenced was CD4+ T cells sorted from PBMCs, taken on the day of the yellow fever booster vaccination. These receptors came from a man aged 18 to 29 who received the YFV17D yellow fever vaccine.

The V and J genes are TRBV11-2 and TRBJ2-3; perhaps D is TRBD1 or TRBD2 (5 bases each). V gave up 3 bases and J gave up 5 bases, with 12 bases separating them. CDR1 is SGHAT and CDR2 is FQNNGV in the germline V gene. The CDR3 sequence is 14 residues long. DNA of the CDR3: TGTGCCAGCAGCTTTTCCGGGGCACAAGATACGCAGTATTTT. Encoded protein: CASSFSGAQDTQYF.

The J gene is TRBJ2-3, the V gene TRBV12-3 or TRBV12-4; D not certain. Deletions cut 3 bases from V and 8 bases from J, with 9 bases between. There are 12 residues in the CDR3. In nucleotides, the CDR3 is TGTGCCAGCAGTTTCTCTCCTTTTACGCAGTATTTT. This sequence encodes CASSFSPFTQYF.

There are many counts of this clonotype. The V gene is TRBV11-2, the J gene TRBJ2-1; TRBD2 matches at 8 bases. Trimming at V came to 1 base and at J to 2 bases, leaving 4 bases not matched to a gene. There are 16 residues in the CDR3. In germline, CDR1 is SGHAT, CDR2 FQNNGV. CDR3 sequence reads: CASSLVVGGAYNEQFF. CDR3 nucleotide sequence: TGTGCCAGCAGCTTAGTTGTCGGGGGGGCCTACAATGAGCAGTTCTTC. The full variable domain, completed using reference TRBV11-2 and TRBJ2-1, is EAGVAQSPRYKIIEKRQSVAFWCNPISGHATLYWYQQILGQGPKLLIQFQNNGVVDDSQLPKDRFSAERLKGVDSTLKIQPAKLEDSAVYLCASSLVVGGAYNEQFFGPGTRLTVL.

Many counts were recorded for this clonotype. CDR3 nucleotides: TGTGCCAGCAGCTTAGTAGGGGGGCGCACAGATACGCAGTATTTT. It encodes CASSLVGGRTDTQYF. The V call is TRBV7-7, the J call TRBJ2-3; tentatively, D is TRBD1 or TRBD2 (6 bases each). The germline V gene has CDR1 SSHAT and CDR2 FNYEAQ (reference sequence). V was shortened by 1 base and J by 1 base, with 9 bases between the two germline ends. CDR3 length: 15 amino acids.

At least ten counts were recorded for this clonotype. This chain uses TRBV18 with TRBJ1-1; D unresolved. The V end lost 4 bases, the J end lost 5 bases, and 11 bases lay between the germline ends. CDR3 length: 13 residues. Looked up from germline, CDR1 is KGHSH and CDR2 is LQKENI. Here the CDR3 DNA reads TGTGCCAGCTCACTCCCCCTAGGAACTGAAGCTTTCTTT. Translating it yields CASSLPLGTEAFF.

This clonotype was picked up many times. V usage is TRBV5-1 and J usage is TRBJ2-3; 12 bases agree with TRBD2. The CDR3 has 18 residues. The germline gives CDR1 SGHRS, CDR2 YFSETQ. Trimming at V came to 0 bases and at J to 3 bases, leaving 8 bases not matched to a gene. CDR3 region: CASSLGPSGGAGTDTQYF. CDR3 coding DNA: TGCGCCAGCAGCTTGGGTCCTAGCGGGGGGGCAGGGACAGATACGCAGTATTTT.

This clonotype was seen more than once but under ten times. The rearrangement uses TRBV5-6 and TRBJ1-5, with no clear D. CDR3 length equals 13 residues. Between the trimmed V and J ends, which lost 1 base and 6 bases, there was a span of 8 bases. Germline V lookup: CDR1 SGHDT, CDR2 YYEEEE. The CDR3 nucleotides read TGTGCCAGCAGCTTGAATAGGGTTCAGCCCCAGCATTTT. This translates into CASSLNRVQPQHF.

The chain has TRBV28 and TRBJ2-5, with 9 nucleotides matching TRBD2. The ends lost 5 bases at V and 3 bases at J; junction bases unmatched: 10. Germline V gene data show CDR1 as MDHEN and CDR2 as SYDVKM. There are 16 residues in the CDR3. As DNA, the CDR3 is TGTGCCAGCAGTCCCGCCCCCGCTAGCGGGGAAGAGACCCAGTACTTC. Its protein is CASSPAPASGEETQYF.

This clonotype was counted only a few times. The V and J genes are TRBV7-8 and TRBJ2-2, with TRBD2 identical over 10 bases. The CDR3 sequence is 15 residues long. The V gene's germline CDR1 is SGHVS and CDR2 FQNEAQ. V was pared by 4 bases and J by 6 bases, with 5 bases of the junction left unmatched. The CDR3 DNA follows: TGTGCCAGCAGCTGGAAGCGGGGGGGCCCCGGGGAGCTGTTTTTT. Protein: CASSWKRGGPGELFF.

This clonotype has a handful of counts. This sequence joins TRBV7-2 and TRBJ1-1; D is perhaps TRBD1 (5 bases). V lost 4 bases to trimming and J lost 7 bases, with 13 bases between them. The CDR3 is 13 amino acids. Looked up from germline, CDR1 is SGHTA and CDR2 is FQGNSA. DNA of the CDR3: TGTGCCAGCAGCTGGCAGGGCTCGCTTGAAGCTTTCTTT. Translation gives CASSWQGSLEAFF.

This clonotype has a handful of counts. The rearrangement uses TRBV5-1 and TRBJ1-2, with TRBD1 as a possible D gene (5 bases). The V gene lost 3 bases and the J gene lost 0 bases, with 9 bases spanning the gap. Per the germline V gene, CDR1 is SGHRS and CDR2 is YFSETQ. The CDR3 loop spans 14 amino acids. The CDR3 sequence: CASSSGGTNYGYTF. CDR3 sequence (DNA): TGCGCCAGCAGCTCGGGGGGGACTAACTATGGCTACACCTTC.

This clonotype has more than one count but fewer than ten. V and J are TRBV27 and TRBJ1-4; no definite D call. The CDR3 spans 14 residues. Trimming shortened V by 5 bases and J by 8 bases, and 15 bases separated the two germline ends. Germline CDR1 and CDR2: MNHEY and SMNVEV (reference sequence). CDR3 sequence (DNA): TGTGCCAGCAGTATCAGGTGGGGTGGAGAAAAACTGTTTTTT. It translates to CASSIRWGGEKLFF.